These 22 T cell receptor beta chains were all obtained from the same sample, sequenced in a study of blood T cell repertoires in COVID-19. Method: immunoSEQ multiplex PCR; TCRdb's copy keeps in-frame clones and lacks some. The data show more than 100,000 clones, 90% seen once. The sample was peripheral blood. All receptors come from a woman aged 55-75 years with COVID-19, enrolled during active disease.

The chain joins TRBV5-1 to TRBJ2-3, with TRBD2 identical over 13 bases. Germline trimming cut 0 bases from V and 5 bases from J; bases unmatched to any gene: 3. Germline lookup yields CDR1 SGHRS and CDR2 YFSETQ. The CDR3 contains 16 residues. Here the CDR3 DNA reads TGCGCCAGCAGCTTGGTACTAGCGGGGGGGCAAGATACGCAGTATTTT. Translated, it gives CASSLVLAGGQDTQYF.

This chain connects TRBV19 to TRBJ2-5, with D hard to call. Germline assignment: CDR1 LNHDA and CDR2 SQIVND (reference sequence). The V gene lost 3 bases and the J gene lost 5 bases, with 16 bases spanning the gap. The CDR3 runs to 15 residues. The CDR3 bases are TGTGCCAGTAGTATGTTCTCAGGCTTCGAGGAGACCCAGTACTTC. It is translated as CASSMFSGFEETQYF. The full variable domain, in which reference TRBV19 and TRBJ2-5 provide the parts outside the CDR3, is DGGITQSPKYLFRKEGQNVTLSCEQNLNHDAMYWYRQDPGQGLRLIYYSQIVNDFQKGDIAEGYSVSREKKESFPLTVTSAQKNPTAFYLCASSMFSGFEETQYFGPGTRLLVL.

This chain links TRBV4-2 with TRBJ2-4, with TRBD2 identical over 8 bases. Germline CDR1 is LGHNA and CDR2 is YNFKEQ. The ends lost 0 bases at V and 1 base at J; junction bases unmatched: 5. CDR3 size: 17 residues. The CDR3 loop reads CASSQEHGGGAKNIQYF. The CDR3 DNA follows: TGTGCCAGCAGCCAAGAGCACGGCGGGGGGGCCAAAAACATTCAGTACTTC.

This rearrangement joins TRBV2 to TRBJ1-6; possible D gene TRBD1, 6 bases. The V gene lost 3 bases and the J gene lost 9 bases, with 12 bases spanning the gap. This CDR3 is built from 14 residues. Germline CDR1 reads SNHLY; CDR2 reads FYNNEI. The CDR3: CASSEYRAGSPLHF. Here the CDR3 DNA reads TGTGCCAGCAGTGAGTACAGGGCCGGTTCACCCCTCCACTTT.

This clone showed up just once. The rearrangement uses TRBV11-2 and TRBJ1-2; TRBD1 agrees at 8 bases. This CDR3 is 18 amino acids long. After removal of 2 bases from V and 5 bases from J, the junction contained 16 bases not matched to a gene. Germline V gene sequence: CDR1 SGHAT, CDR2 FQNNGV. This CDR3 reads CASSLTGAGGVGKYGYTF. In DNA, the CDR3 is TGTGCCAGCAGCTTAACTGGGGCAGGGGGCGTTGGGAAGTATGGCTACACCTTC.

CDR3: CASSIRPQARGHSPLHF. Here the CDR3 DNA reads TGTGCCAGTAGTATACGGCCGCAGGCCCGGGGTCATTCACCCCTCCACTTT. This rearrangement joins TRBV19 to TRBJ1-6; D gene uncertain. V was shortened by 2 bases and J by 8 bases, with 19 bases between the two germline ends. The CDR3 spans 17 residues. Germline CDR1 reads LNHDA; CDR2 reads SQIVND (reference sequence).

The rearrangement uses TRBV27 and TRBJ2-7; tentative D call: TRBD1 (6 bases). The CDR3 spans 13 residues. The V and J ends lost 6 bases and 6 bases respectively, with 15 bases between them. Germline CDR1 MNHEY, CDR2 SMNVEV (reference sequence). CDR3 nucleotides: TGTGCCAGCAGGCAGGGGCATGAACTCGAGCAGTACTTC. It yields the protein CASRQGHELEQYF.

V usage is TRBV5-4 and J usage is TRBJ2-1, with 11 bases that match TRBD2. This CDR3 spans 18 amino acids. V lost 0 bases to trimming and J lost 0 bases; unmatched junction nucleotides: 5. CDR1 and CDR2 (germline): SGHNT, YYREEE (reference sequence). This CDR3 reads CASSLGGLAASSYNEQFF. The CDR3 nucleotides read TGTGCCAGCAGCTTGGGGGGACTAGCGGCGAGCTCCTACAATGAGCAGTTCTTC.

V gene TRBV7-8 combines with J gene TRBJ1-5; TRBD1 might be the D (5 bases). V lost 2 bases and J lost 2, with 13 bases in between. The CDR3 contains 16 residues. Germline V CDR1 and CDR2: SGHVS, FQNEAQ. In nucleotides, the CDR3 is TGTGCCAGCAGCTTAACGGGCAGGGAGGGCAATCAGCCCCAGCATTTT. Amino acid sequence: CASSLTGREGNQPQHF.

The chain uses TRBV2 and TRBJ1-3; the D is unclear. CDR1 SNHLY and CDR2 FYNNEI come from the germline V gene. The V end was cut by 2 bases, the J end by 4 bases, with 15 bases between. There are 16 residues in the CDR3. The CDR3 coding sequence is TGTGCCAGCAGTGAATATCGGCAGACTAGGGGAAACACCATATATTTT. It yields the protein CASSEYRQTRGNTIYF.

This clone was seen just once. The J gene is TRBJ1-2, the V gene TRBV7-8; the match to TRBD1 covers 7 bases. The CDR3 spans 15 residues. V dropped 0 bases and J dropped 4; count of bases not matched to a gene: 5. Germline V gene data show CDR1 as SGHVS and CDR2 as FQNEAQ. CDR3 nucleotide sequence: TGTGCCAGCAGCTTAGCGAGGGGACAGTCCTATGGCTACACCTTC. It is translated as CASSLARGQSYGYTF.

The rearrangement uses TRBV6-2 or TRBV6-3 and TRBJ2-5, with 9 bases matching TRBD2. CDR1 and CDR2 (germline): MNHEY, SVGEGT. V shed 1 base and J 5 bases; nucleotides not matched to a gene: 14. The CDR3 runs 18 residues. Here the CDR3 DNA reads TGTGCCAGCAGTTACTTAGCGGGGGCGCCGACCTTGCGCGAGACCCAGTACTTC. It encodes CASSYLAGAPTLRETQYF.

V and J are TRBV7-3 and TRBJ2-3, with TRBD2 identical over 11 bases. Germline V gene data show CDR1 as SGHTA and CDR2 as FQGTGA. The V segment lost 4 bases and the J segment 2 bases; nucleotides outside the gene matches: 5. The CDR3 loop spans 16 amino acids. CDR3 sequence: CASSSSGGPPTDTQYF. The DNA of the CDR3 is TGTGCCAGCAGCTCTAGCGGGGGGCCCCCCACAGATACGCAGTATTTT.

The chain recombines TRBV5-1 with TRBJ1-6; TRBD1 aligns across 9 bases. CDR1 is SGHRS and CDR2 is YFSETQ in the germline V gene. J lost 14 bases, V lost 2 bases, and 14 bases had no gene match. The CDR3 runs 16 residues. CDR3 protein: CASSFGGQGSKVALHF. The CDR3 DNA follows: TGCGCCAGCAGCTTCGGAGGACAGGGGTCGAAAGTAGCCCTCCACTTT.

The rearrangement joins TRBV5-4 to TRBJ1-2; D perhaps matches TRBD1 (5 bases). Germline V lookup: CDR1 SGHNT, CDR2 YYREEE (reference sequence). CDR3 size: 14 residues. V was shortened by 4 bases and J by 1 base, with 11 bases between the two germline ends. The CDR3 reads CASSQGTFNYGYTF. Written as DNA, the CDR3 is TGTGCCAGCAGCCAAGGGACTTTTAACTATGGCTACACCTTC.

The CDR3 DNA is TGCAGCGGGTGGGGGCCTGAAGCTTTCTTT. Protein: CSGWGPEAFF. The rearrangement uses TRBV29-1 and TRBJ1-1; D might be TRBD1 (6 bases). Germline CDR1 reads SQVTM; CDR2 reads ANQGSEA. Trimming pared 7 bases from V and 6 bases from J, leaving 9 bases between. The CDR3 runs to 10 residues. The full variable domain, completed using reference TRBV29-1 and TRBJ1-1, is SAVISQKPSRDICQRGTSLTIQCQVDSQVTMMFWYRQQPGQSLTLIATANQGSEATYESGFVIDKFPISRPNLTFSTLTVSNMSPEDSSIYLCSGWGPEAFFGQGTRLTVV.

The rearrangement links TRBV5-4 to TRBJ2-7; 8 bases fit TRBD1. The trim removed 2 bases at V and 6 bases at J, leaving 7 bases unmatched. Per germline, CDR1 SGHNT and CDR2 YYREEE (reference sequence). The CDR3 is made up of 14 amino acids. The CDR3 region is CASSFTGGRGEQYF. The CDR3 DNA reads TGTGCCAGCAGCTTTACAGGGGGGCGTGGCGAGCAGTACTTC.

The chain employs TRBV16 and TRBJ1-5; tentative D call: TRBD1 (6 bases). The CDR3 spans 12 residues. Trimming removed 3 bases from V and 7 bases from J, with 7 bases in between. CDR1 is KGHSY and CDR2 is FQNENV in the germline V gene. CDR3 residues: CASSQTGQPQHF. The DNA of the CDR3 is TGTGCCAGCAGCCAGACAGGACAGCCCCAGCATTTT.

This chain links TRBV18 with TRBJ2-7, with TRBD2 identical over 7 bases. Germline lookup yields CDR1 KGHSH and CDR2 LQKENI. This CDR3 is 14 amino acids long. The ends lost 3 bases at V and 2 bases at J; junction bases unmatched: 4. The CDR3 sequence: CASSPASGPYEQYF. In nucleotides, the CDR3 is TGTGCCAGCTCACCCGCTAGCGGCCCCTACGAGCAGTACTTC.

The chain couples TRBV5-4 to TRBJ2-5, with D tentatively TRBD1 (6 bases). The length of the CDR3 is 14 residues. The V and J ends lost 0 bases and 5 bases respectively, with 11 bases between them. Germline V gene sequence: CDR1 SGHNT, CDR2 YYREEE (reference sequence). CDR3 region: CASSLAQRGETQYF. In nucleotides, the CDR3 is TGTGCCAGCAGCTTGGCCCAGAGGGGGGAGACCCAGTACTTC.

This chain joins TRBV18 and TRBJ1-4; D uncertain. The germline CDR1 and CDR2 sequences are KGHSH and LQKENI. Trimming stripped 6 bases from V and 2 bases from J, with 7 bases between. The CDR3 loop spans 13 amino acids. In nucleotides, the CDR3 is TGTGCCAGCTCGCCCGGGACTAATGAAAAACTGTTTTTT. Amino acids: CASSPGTNEKLFF. Drawing the rest from reference TRBV18 and TRBJ1-4, the complete variable domain is NAGVMQNPRHLVRRRGQEARLRCSPMKGHSHVYWYRQLPEEGLKFMVYLQKENIIDESGMPKERFSAEFPKEGPSILRIQQVVRGDSAAYFCASSPGTNEKLFFGSGTQLSVL.

J is TRBJ2-7 and V is TRBV7-3; 10 nucleotides line up with TRBD2. The V gene's germline CDR1 is SGHTA and CDR2 FQGTGA. V lost 5 bases and J lost 2; bases outside the gene matches: 3. The CDR3 totals 14 residues. Here the CDR3 DNA reads TGTGCCAGCAGCCCGGGACTAGCGCCCTACGAGCAGTACTTC. Translating gives CASSPGLAPYEQYF.